This TCR beta chain comes out of a study of glioma-infiltrating T cells (dated by TCRdb to about 2016). For the wider study: Glioma tissue, non-neoplastic brain tissue and matched peripheral blood mononuclear cells were used as sources from which TCR alpha- and beta-chain repertoires were sequenced. To measure divergence between tissue and blood T-cell populations, each tissue-infiltrating repertoire was compared with the peripheral blood repertoire of the same patient. The paired cohort comprised three low-grade glioma patients, 8 or 9 primary glioblastoma patients and three non-glioma patients contributing non-neoplastic brain tissue. What the authors observed across the whole study: VJ-independent divergence between tissue and blood was found to be below expectation in non-neoplastic patients but above expectation in all gliomas, particularly low-grade gliomas. Very few CDR3 sequences were shared between tissue and blood, attributed to high CDR3 diversity and limited sampling. Small numbers underpinned the group comparisons: roughly 8 glioblastoma patients, three low-grade glioma patients and three non-neoplastic patients.

This clonotype came up a few times. What antigen it recognizes has not been identified. There are no base qualities to consult, and no much larger clone falls within one base. TCR alpha and beta CDR3 regions were amplified with the iRepertoire nested amplicon-rescue multiplex PCR (arm-PCR) platform from RNA. The input for one-step reverse transcription and amplification was about 100-450 ng of either tissue mRNA or PBMC total RNA. Following bead purification, Illumina adapters were added by a secondary multiplex PCR, and libraries between 200 and 400 bp were gel-purified. Internal 6-nucleotide barcodes were carried by the libraries and were used for demultiplexing. Sequencing of the libraries was done on an Illumina MiSeq using 2x220 or 2x250 nucleotide paired-end reads. In the paper's pipeline: Paired reads were merged using FLASH 1.2.11 and were aligned to the GRCh37 human genome using BWA-MEM, after which TRA and TRB reads were extracted. For V and J assignment, an IMGT-derived reference of cassette sequences and CDR3 motifs that included pseudogenes was used. Three-frame translation of reads was performed, and productive CDR3s were defined as those with a C...FGXG motif and no stop codons. A clonotype was defined as a unique combination of a V-J cassette pair and a CDR3 amino acid sequence. Reads were filtered by Hamming distance, with the threshold set by the sequence error rate of each sample in mapped regions. TCRdb reprocessing: public reads trimmed at Q25 with fastp, clones called with MiXCR, in-frame beta chains kept. Merged by CDR3 protein, the rows form single entries marked with the most common genes and DNA. V and J calls and clone size were set by TCRdb, not the authors. The sample profile shows over 140,000 distinct CDR3 sequences; roughly two fifths of them were found once. About a fifth of the sample rests with the top ten.

Source material: glioma tissue, nonneoplastic brain tissue, or PBMCs (not recorded which). The clonotype comes from a human donor with low-grade glioma or glioblastoma, undergoing nonglioma brain surgery, or in good health (not recorded which).

The sequence in DNA is TGTGCCAGCAGCTTAGCACGGGGAGGCACTGAAGCTTTCTTT. The encoded protein is CASSLARGGTEAFF. Here the chain combines TRBV7-2 and TRBJ1-1; confidence is insufficient to name the D gene. Based on the germline V gene, the CDR1 and CDR2 sequences are SGHTA and FQGNSA. The CDR3 starts with the cysteine, ends with the phenylalanine, and has 14 residues. This entry keeps only the CDR3 DNA: 42 bases, framed from base 1. V lost 0 bases and J lost 4 bases; the stretch between them is 9 bases long.